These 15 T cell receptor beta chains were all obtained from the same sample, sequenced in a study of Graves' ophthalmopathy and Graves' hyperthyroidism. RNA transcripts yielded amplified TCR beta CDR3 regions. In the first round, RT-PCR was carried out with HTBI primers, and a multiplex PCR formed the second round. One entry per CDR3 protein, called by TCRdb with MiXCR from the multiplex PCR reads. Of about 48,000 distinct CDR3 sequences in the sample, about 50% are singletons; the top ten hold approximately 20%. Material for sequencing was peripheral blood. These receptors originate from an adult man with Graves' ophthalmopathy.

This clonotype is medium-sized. The CDR3, as DNA: TGCAGTGCTAGCAGTCCAGGGGGAGGAAATTCACCCCTCCACTTT. Protein product: CSASSPGGGNSPLHF. V gene TRBV20-1 combines with J gene TRBJ1-6; TRBD1 agrees at 7 bases. This CDR3 region has 15 residues. After removal of 3 bases from V and 7 bases from J, the junction contained 9 bases not matched to a gene. Germline V gene data show CDR1 as DFQATT and CDR2 as SNEGSKA (reference sequence).

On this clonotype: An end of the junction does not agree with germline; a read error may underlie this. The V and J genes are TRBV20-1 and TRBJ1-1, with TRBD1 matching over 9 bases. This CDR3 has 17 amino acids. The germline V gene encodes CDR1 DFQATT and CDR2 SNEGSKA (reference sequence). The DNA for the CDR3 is TGCAGTGCTAGAGGCCAAGGACAGGGGATTATGAACACTGAAGCTCTCTTT. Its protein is CSARGQGQGIMNTEALF.

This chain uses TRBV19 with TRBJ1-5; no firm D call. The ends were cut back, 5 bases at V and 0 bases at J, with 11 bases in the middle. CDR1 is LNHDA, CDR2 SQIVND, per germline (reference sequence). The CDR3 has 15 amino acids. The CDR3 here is CASSLSEYSNQPQHF. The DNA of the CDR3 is TGTGCCAGTAGTTTGTCAGAATATAGCAATCAGCCCCAGCATTTT. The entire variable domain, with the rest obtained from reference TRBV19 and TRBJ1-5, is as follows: DGGITQSPKYLFRKEGQNVTLSCEQNLNHDAMYWYRQDPGQGLRLIYYSQIVNDFQKGDIAEGYSVSREKKESFPLTVTSAQKNPTAFYLCASSLSEYSNQPQHFGDGTRLSIL.

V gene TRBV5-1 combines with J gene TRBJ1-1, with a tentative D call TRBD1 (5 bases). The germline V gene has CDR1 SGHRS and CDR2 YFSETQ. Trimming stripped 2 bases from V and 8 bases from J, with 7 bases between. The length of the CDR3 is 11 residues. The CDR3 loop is CASSFGAEAFF. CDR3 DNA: TGCGCCAGCAGCTTTGGGGCCGAAGCTTTCTTT.

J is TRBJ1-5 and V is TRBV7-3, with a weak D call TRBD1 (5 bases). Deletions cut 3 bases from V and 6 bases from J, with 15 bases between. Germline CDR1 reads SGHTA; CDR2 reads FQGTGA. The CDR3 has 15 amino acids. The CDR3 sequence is CASSLSRVGSQPQHF. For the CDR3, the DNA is TGTGCCAGCAGCTTGAGCAGGGTAGGGAGTCAGCCCCAGCATTTT.

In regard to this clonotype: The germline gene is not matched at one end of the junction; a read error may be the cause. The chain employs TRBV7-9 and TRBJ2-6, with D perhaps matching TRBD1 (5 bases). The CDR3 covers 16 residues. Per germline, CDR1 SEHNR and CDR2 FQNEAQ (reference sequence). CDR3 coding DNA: TGTGCCAGCAGCTTAAGCCTGAGCTCTGGGGCCAACATCCTGACTTTC. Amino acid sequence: CASSLSLSSGANILTF.

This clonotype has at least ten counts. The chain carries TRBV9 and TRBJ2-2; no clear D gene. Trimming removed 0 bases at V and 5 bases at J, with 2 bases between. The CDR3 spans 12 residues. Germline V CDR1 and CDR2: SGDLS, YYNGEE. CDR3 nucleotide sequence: TGTGCCAGCAGCGTAGATACCGGGGAGCTGTTTTTT. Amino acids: CASSVDTGELFF.

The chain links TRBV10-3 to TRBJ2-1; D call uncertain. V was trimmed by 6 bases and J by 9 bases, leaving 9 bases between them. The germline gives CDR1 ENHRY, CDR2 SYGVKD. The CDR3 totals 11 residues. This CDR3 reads CAIRGFSEQFF. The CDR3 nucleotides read TGTGCCATCAGGGGGTTTAGTGAGCAGTTCTTC.

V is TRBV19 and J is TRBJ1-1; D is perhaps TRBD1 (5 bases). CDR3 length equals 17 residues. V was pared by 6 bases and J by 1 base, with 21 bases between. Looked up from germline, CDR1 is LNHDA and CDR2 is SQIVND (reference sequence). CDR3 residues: CASSNREKGIKNTEAFF. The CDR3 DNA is TGTGCCAGTAGCAACCGAGAAAAGGGGATCAAGAACACTGAAGCTTTCTTT.

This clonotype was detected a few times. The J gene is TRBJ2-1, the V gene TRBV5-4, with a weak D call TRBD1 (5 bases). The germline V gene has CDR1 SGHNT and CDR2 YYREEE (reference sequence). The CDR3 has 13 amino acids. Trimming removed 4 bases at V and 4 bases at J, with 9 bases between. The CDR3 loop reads CASSGGAYNEQFF. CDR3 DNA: TGTGCCAGCAGCGGTGGGGCTTACAATGAGCAGTTCTTC.

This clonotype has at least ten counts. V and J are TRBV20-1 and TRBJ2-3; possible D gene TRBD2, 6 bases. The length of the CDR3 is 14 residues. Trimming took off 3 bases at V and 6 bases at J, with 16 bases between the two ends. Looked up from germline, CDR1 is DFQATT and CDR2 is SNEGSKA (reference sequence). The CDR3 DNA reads TGCAGTGCTAGGGACTACCCCATGGCTGATACGCAGTATTTT. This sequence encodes CSARDYPMADTQYF.

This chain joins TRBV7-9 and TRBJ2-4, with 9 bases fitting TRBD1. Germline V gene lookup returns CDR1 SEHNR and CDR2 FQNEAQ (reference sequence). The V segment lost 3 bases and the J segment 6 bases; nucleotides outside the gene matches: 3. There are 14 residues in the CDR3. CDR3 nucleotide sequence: TGTGCCAGCAGCTTTGCGGACAGGGGAAACATTCAGTACTTC. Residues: CASSFADRGNIQYF.

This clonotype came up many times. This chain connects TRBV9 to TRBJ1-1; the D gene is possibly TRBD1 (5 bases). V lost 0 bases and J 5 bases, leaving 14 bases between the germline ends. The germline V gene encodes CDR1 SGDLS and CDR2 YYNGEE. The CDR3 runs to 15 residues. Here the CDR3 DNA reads TGTGCCAGCAGCGTAGGAACGGGGCAGGTAACTGAAGCTTTCTTT. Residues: CASSVGTGQVTEAFF.

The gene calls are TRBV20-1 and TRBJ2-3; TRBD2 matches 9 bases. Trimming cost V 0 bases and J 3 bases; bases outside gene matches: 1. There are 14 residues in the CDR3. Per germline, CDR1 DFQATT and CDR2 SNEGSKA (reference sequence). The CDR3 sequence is CSARDAGGTDTQYF. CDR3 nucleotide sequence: TGCAGTGCTAGAGATGCGGGAGGGACAGATACGCAGTATTTT.

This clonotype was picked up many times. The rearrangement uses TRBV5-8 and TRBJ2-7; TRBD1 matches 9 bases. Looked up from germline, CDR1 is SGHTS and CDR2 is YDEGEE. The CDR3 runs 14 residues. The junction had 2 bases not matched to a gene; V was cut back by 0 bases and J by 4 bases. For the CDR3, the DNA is TGTGCCAGCAGCTTGGGGGACAGGGAATACGAGCAGTACTTC. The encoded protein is CASSLGDREYEQYF.